This T cell receptor beta chain is from a study of CD8+ T cells in alopecia areata. Study context: Administration of oral tofacitinib to treated patients was at 5 to 10 mg twice daily.

Extracted from the samples, RNA was reverse transcribed into cDNA to serve as the sequencing template. Only in-frame clones appear in the TCRdb table, and some are missing; sequencing was by immunoSEQ multiplex PCR. Of 210,000 or so clones detected, more than 55% appear once; the ten largest clones hold 0.95% to 1.5%. Of note for this clone: What it binds is not known.

The study's findings and limits: Numerous expanded lesional clones remained in scalp and blood during tofacitinib. Sequencing of scalp samples also includes resident alphabeta T cells from normal skin.

Stated treatment: oral pan-JAK inhibitor, 5-10 mg twice daily. Germline CDR1 and CDR2: SGHAT and FQNNGV. This CDR3 has 16 residues. V lost 7 bases and J 1 base, leaving 18 bases between the germline ends. This sequence originates from a human donor with alopecia areata. The chain joins TRBV11-2 to TRBJ2-3; D is possibly TRBD2 (6 bases). This specimen was CD4+ T cells sorted from blood, taken around week 46, from a patient treated with tofacitinib. The CDR3 sequence: CASNPGYASGTDTQYF. The CDR3 bases are TGTGCCAGCAACCCCGGGTATGCTAGCGGCACAGATACGCAGTATTTT.